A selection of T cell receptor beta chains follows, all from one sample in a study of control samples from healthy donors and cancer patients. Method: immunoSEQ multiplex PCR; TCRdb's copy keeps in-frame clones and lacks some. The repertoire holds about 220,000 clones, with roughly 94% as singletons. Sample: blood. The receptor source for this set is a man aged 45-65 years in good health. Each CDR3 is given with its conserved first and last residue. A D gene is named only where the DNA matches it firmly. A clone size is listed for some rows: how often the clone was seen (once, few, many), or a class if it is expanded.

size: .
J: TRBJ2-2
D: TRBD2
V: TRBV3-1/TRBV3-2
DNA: TGTGCCAGCAGCCATCTAGCGGGGATCACCGGGGAGCTGTTTTTT
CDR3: CASSHLAGITGELFF

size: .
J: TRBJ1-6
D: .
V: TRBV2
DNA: TGTGCCAGCAGTGGGGAGTTTACATATAATTCACCCCTCCACTTT
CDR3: CASSGEFTYNSPLHF

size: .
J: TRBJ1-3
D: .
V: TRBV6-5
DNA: TGTGCCAGCAGACCCGCACGTACTGGAAACACCATATATTTT
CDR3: CASRPARTGNTIYF

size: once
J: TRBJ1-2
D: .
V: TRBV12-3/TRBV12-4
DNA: TGTGCCAGCAACCTTCAGGGAAACTATGGCTACACCTTC
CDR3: CASNLQGNYGYTF

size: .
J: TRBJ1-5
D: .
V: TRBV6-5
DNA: TGTGCCAGCGCGCCCGGGGGCTATCAGCCCCAGCATTTT
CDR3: CASAPGGYQPQHF

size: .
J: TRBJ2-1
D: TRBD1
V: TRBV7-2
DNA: TGTGCCAGCAGCTTAGGACAGGGGGCAAATGAGCAGTTCTTC
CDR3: CASSLGQGANEQFF

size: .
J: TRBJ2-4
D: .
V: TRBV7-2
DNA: TGTGCCAGCAGCTTCGGGAACAGGTACATTCAGTACTTC
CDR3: CASSFGNRYIQYF

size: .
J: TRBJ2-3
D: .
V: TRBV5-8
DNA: TGTGCCAGCACCCCCCGGACCACAAACACAGATACGCAGTATTTT
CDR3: CASTPRTTNTDTQYF

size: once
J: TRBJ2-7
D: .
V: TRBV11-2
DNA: TGTGCCAGCAGCTTCTACGAGCAGTACTTC
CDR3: CASSFYEQYF

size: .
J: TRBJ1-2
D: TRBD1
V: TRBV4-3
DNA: TGCGCCAGCAGCCTCGACCCTGGACAGGGGGTGTTAGGCTACACCTTC
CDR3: CASSLDPGQGVLGYTF

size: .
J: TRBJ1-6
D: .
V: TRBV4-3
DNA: TGCGCCAGCAGCCAAGAAGTATTGCGATCACCCCTCCACTTT
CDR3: CASSQEVLRSPLHF

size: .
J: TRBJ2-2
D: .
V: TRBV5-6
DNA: TGTGCCAGCACGGGAAACAGGGGACTGAACACCGGGGAGCTGTTTTTT
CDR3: CASTGNRGLNTGELFF

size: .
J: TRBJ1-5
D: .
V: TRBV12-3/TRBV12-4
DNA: TGTGCCAGCAGCCTGCAGGAAAATCAGCCCCAGCATTTT
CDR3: CASSLQENQPQHF

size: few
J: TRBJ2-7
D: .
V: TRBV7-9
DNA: TGTGCCAGCAGCTTAGAGGGCGGCCGACCCTCCTACGAGCAGTACTTC
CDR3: CASSLEGGRPSYEQYF

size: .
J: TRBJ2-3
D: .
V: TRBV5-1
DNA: TGCGCCAGCAGTTTAGCGGTGAGCAGGGATACGCAGTATTTT
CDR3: CASSLAVSRDTQYF

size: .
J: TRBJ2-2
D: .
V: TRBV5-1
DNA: TGCGCCAGCAGCCCGGCACTAGGAGATGACACCGGGGAGCTGTTTTTT
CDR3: CASSPALGDDTGELFF

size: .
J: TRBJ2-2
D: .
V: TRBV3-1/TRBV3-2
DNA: TGTGCCAGCAGCCAAGATCCAGGGGCCGGGGAGCTGTTTTTT
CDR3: CASSQDPGAGELFF

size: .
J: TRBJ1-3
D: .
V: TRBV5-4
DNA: TGTGCCAGCAGCGAACTGGCCTCGGACGTACACTCTGGAAACACCATATATTTT
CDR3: CASSELASDVHSGNTIYF

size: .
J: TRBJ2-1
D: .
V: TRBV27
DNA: TGTGCCAGCTCCGGGGGAAGCTACAATGAGCAGTTCTTC
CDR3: CASSGGSYNEQFF

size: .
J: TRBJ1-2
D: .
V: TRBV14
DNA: TGTGCCAGCAGCCAAGATCATGCCTACGGCTACACCTTC
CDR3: CASSQDHAYGYTF

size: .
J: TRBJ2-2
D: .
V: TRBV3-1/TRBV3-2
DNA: TGTGCCAGCAGCCTTGGCGGGGGCAAGAACACCGGGGAGCTGTTTTTT
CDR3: CASSLGGGKNTGELFF

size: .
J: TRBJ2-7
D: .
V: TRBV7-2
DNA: TGTGCCAGCAGCTTACTTTACGAGCAGTACTTC
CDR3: CASSLLYEQYF

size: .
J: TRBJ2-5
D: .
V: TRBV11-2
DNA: TGTGCCAGCAGCTTAGAGGGGGCAGAGACCCAGTACTTC
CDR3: CASSLEGAETQYF

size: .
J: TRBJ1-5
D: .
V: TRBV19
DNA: TGTGCCAGTAGCCCAGGAACAGGGTGGCGGGATCAGCCCCAGCATTTT
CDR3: CASSPGTGWRDQPQHF

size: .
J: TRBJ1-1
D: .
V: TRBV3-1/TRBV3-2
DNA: TGTGCCAGCAGCCAGCTTCTTACGAGGGGAGCTTTCTTT
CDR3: CASSQLLTRGAFF

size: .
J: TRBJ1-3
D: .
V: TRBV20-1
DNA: TGCAGTGCTAGTCCCGGGGGCTCTGGAAACACCATATATTTT
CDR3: CSASPGGSGNTIYF

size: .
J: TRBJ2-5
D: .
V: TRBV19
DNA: TGTGCCAGTAGTATAAGGGACCTTGTGGATTTTTCTCAAGAGACCCAGTACTTC
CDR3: CASSIRDLVDFSQETQYF

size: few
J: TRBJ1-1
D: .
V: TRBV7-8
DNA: TGTGCCAGCAGCTTAGTTTGGGGGGCGAACACTGAAGCTTTCTTT
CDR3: CASSLVWGANTEAFF

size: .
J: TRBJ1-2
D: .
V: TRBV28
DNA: TGTGCCACCAAAGGGGGGGCAGACAACTATGGCTACACCTTC
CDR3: CATKGGADNYGYTF

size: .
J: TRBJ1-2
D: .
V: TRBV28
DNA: TGTGCCAGCAGTTTTAGGGCGCGGGGGGGAACTCGCTATGGCTACACCTTC
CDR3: CASSFRARGGTRYGYTF

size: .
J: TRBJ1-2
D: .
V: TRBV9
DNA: TGTGCCAGCAGCGTAGTCCAGGGAGACTATGGCTACACCTTC
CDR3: CASSVVQGDYGYTF

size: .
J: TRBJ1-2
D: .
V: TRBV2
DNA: TGTGCCAGCAGTGGACAGGTCTATGGCTACACCTTC
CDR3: CASSGQVYGYTF

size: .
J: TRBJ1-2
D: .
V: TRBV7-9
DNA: TGTGCCAGCACCTACCAACACGGCCCCTTTGGCTACACCTTC
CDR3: CASTYQHGPFGYTF

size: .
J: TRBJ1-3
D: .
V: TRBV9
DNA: TGTGCCAGCAGCCCTAGGGGTGTGAGCTCTGGAAACACCATATATTTT
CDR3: CASSPRGVSSGNTIYF

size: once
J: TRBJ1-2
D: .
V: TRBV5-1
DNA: TGCGCCAGCAGCGAGGGTCAGGGGTTGAGCGGCTACACCTTC
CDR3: CASSEGQGLSGYTF

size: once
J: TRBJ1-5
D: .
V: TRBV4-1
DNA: TGCGCCAGCAGCCGGGCAGGACCTAGCAATCAGCCCCAGCATTTT
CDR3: CASSRAGPSNQPQHF

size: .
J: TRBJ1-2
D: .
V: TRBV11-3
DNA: TGTGCCAGCAGCTTCCCGACGGATTATGGCTACACCTTC
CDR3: CASSFPTDYGYTF

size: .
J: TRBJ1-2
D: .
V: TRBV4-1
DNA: TGCGCCAGCAGCCAAGATCCATTACTGGGGGGGCTCGACTATGGCTACACCTTC
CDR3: CASSQDPLLGGLDYGYTF

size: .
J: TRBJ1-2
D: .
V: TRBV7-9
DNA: TGTGCCAGCAGCTCTGCTGTCGGGATCTATGGCTACACCTTC
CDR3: CASSSAVGIYGYTF

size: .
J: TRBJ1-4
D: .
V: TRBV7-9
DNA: TGTGCCAGCAGTCGTGACTCGAGGGGTAATGAAAAACTGTTTTTT
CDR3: CASSRDSRGNEKLFF

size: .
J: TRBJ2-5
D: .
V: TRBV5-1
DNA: TGCGCCAGCAGCTTGATGGCAGGGGAAGAGACCCAGTACTTC
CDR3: CASSLMAGEETQYF

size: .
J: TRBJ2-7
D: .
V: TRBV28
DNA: TGTGCCAGCAGTTTTGTACGAGGGGACTCCTACGAGCAGTACTTC
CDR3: CASSFVRGDSYEQYF

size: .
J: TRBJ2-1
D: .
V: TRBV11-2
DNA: TGTGCCAGCAGCCTCAATAGCTGGAGCAATGAGCAGTTCTTC
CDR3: CASSLNSWSNEQFF

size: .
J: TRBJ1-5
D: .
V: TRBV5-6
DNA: TGTGCCAGCAGCTTGGGTCGGATCAATCAGCCCCAGCATTTT
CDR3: CASSLGRINQPQHF

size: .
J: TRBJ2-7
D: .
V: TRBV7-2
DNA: TGTGCCAGCAGGGCTGGGGGGGCTAGAGGCGAGCAGTACTTC
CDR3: CASRAGGARGEQYF

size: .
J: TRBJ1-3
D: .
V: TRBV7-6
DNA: TGTGCCAGCAGCTTAGAAGCCTCCGGACTGGGGAGTTTT
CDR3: CASSLEASGLGSF

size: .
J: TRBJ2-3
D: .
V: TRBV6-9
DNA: TGTGCCAGCAGTTCGCGACAGGTTCGCACAGATACGCAGTATTTT
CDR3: CASSSRQVRTDTQYF

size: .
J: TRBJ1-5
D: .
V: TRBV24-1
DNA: TGTGCCACCAGTGAACCCCCAAGCAATCAGCCCCAGCATTTT
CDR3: CATSEPPSNQPQHF

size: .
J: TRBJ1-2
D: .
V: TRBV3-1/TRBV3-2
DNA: TGTGCCAGCAGCCCTCCCTTCCGGGAGAGCTACACCTTC
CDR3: CASSPPFRESYTF

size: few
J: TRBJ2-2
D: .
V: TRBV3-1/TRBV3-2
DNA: TGTGCCAGCAGCCAAGCTTACAAGGGCACCGGGGAGCTGTTTTTT
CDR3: CASSQAYKGTGELFF

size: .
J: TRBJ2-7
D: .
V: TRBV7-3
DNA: TGTGCCAGCAGTCGACTGGGGGATTCGCAGCAGTACTTC
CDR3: CASSRLGDSQQYF

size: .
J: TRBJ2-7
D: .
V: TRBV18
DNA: TGTGCCAGCTCTCTCACTAGGGAGAGCTCCTACGAGCAGTACTTC
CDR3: CASSLTRESSYEQYF